This is a list of T cell receptor beta chains from one sample in a study of blood T cells in healthy people across ages. A single record per CDR3 protein comes from TCRdb applying MiXCR to the 5' RACE reads. In the table there are about 760,000 distinct CDR3 sequences, about 56% of which are singletons. Material: blood. The receptors derive from a man aged 35-49 years in good health. Each CDR3 is given without its conserved first and last residue. Clone size appears in some rows only: once, few, many, or a class for an expanded clone.

j_call | clone_size | v_call | cdr3_aa
TRBJ2-6 | few | TRBV21-1 | ASRGGTLSGANVLT
TRBJ2-3 | few | TRBV20-1 | SARAPPVGSGSADTQY
TRBJ2-1 | few | TRBV7-3 | ASSLTGSGRAGADEQF
TRBJ2-1 | NA | TRBV7-2 | ASSFNPRAGVFDEQF
TRBJ2-5 | NA | TRBV5-1 | ASSLSTGRRQETQY
TRBJ2-3 | NA | TRBV11-3 | ASSLASGIIDTQY
TRBJ2-7 | NA | TRBV6-1 | ASETGPLYEQY
TRBJ2-3 | once | TRBV11-3 | ASSLGDDFTTSTDTQY
TRBJ2-2 | once | TRBV4-2 | ASSQGSSGHTGELF
TRBJ2-1 | NA | TRBV7-2 | ASSQKQGSWTGSYNEQF
TRBJ2-7 | NA | TRBV15 | ATSPNYEQY
NA | NA | TRBV24-1 | AASDSRTGETQY
NA | NA | TRBV25-1 | ASSESQRRSSYNEQY
TRBJ2-1 | once | TRBV11-2 | ASSPGGAGRSRQF
TRBJ2-3 | NA | TRBV27 | ASSPFRASLADTQY
TRBJ2-3 | NA | TRBV12-3/TRBV12-4 | ASSPAGRPITDTQY
TRBJ2-5 | NA | TRBV24-1 | ATRERGTETQY
TRBJ2-7 | NA | TRBV6-1 | ASSEGQVISYEQY
TRBJ1-4 | few | TRBV18 | ASSPRGQNNEKLF
TRBJ2-5 | NA | TRBV29-1 | SVGQGEETQY
TRBJ2-1 | NA | TRBV28 | ASSLELAGLYNEQF
NA | NA | TRBV7-8 | ASARETQY
TRBJ2-3 | many | TRBV6-2/TRBV6-3 | ASSYSMVSDTQY
TRBJ2-7 | few | TRBV18 | ASSYDMQDEQY
TRBJ2-1 | few | TRBV7-7 | ASSLATSGGYNEQF
TRBJ2-3 | few | TRBV11-2 | ASSINTGGTDTQY
TRBJ2-7 | NA | TRBV29-1 | SVVETVYEQY
TRBJ2-5 | once | TRBV5-1 | ASSLVGREEETQY
TRBJ2-3 | once | TRBV6-1 | ASSGRFAATLDTQY
TRBJ2-7 | NA | TRBV10-3 | AISGSRAAGTSGSGYEQY
TRBJ2-7 | NA | TRBV20-1 | SARSGTSYEQY
TRBJ2-5 | few | TRBV5-1 | ASSSVGGVETQY
TRBJ1-2 | NA | TRBV6-2/TRBV6-3 | ASSPDLAGGYT
TRBJ2-3 | NA | TRBV12-3/TRBV12-4 | ASRLQGRTDTQY
TRBJ2-5 | NA | TRBV28 | ASRETGLETQY
TRBJ2-7 | NA | TRBV6-2/TRBV6-3 | ASSLTTSEQY
TRBJ1-6 | few | TRBV7-9 | ASSLAPAGNSPLH
TRBJ2-5 | NA | TRBV11-2 | ASRAPGQKQETQY
TRBJ2-1 | few | TRBV5-1 | ASYGQGKENEQF
TRBJ1-1 | NA | TRBV7-2 | ASSVTGYTEAF
TRBJ2-1 | NA | TRBV4-1 | ASSQDSARSYNEQF
TRBJ1-4 | NA | TRBV5-6 | ASSLPGVGEKLF
TRBJ2-7 | NA | TRBV2 | ASSEPPGTDSYEQY
TRBJ1-4 | NA | TRBV29-1 | SVTGDRGPSGEKLF
TRBJ2-6 | NA | TRBV5-6 | ASLRTGRAGANVLT
TRBJ1-5 | NA | TRBV24-1 | ATSDPKTLQPQH
TRBJ2-7 | NA | TRBV20-1 | SADKGADYEQY
TRBJ1-6 | few | TRBV28 | ASRFTGSGSPLH
TRBJ1-5 | few | TRBV12-3/TRBV12-4 | ASSYSDRVNRPQH
TRBJ1-1 | NA | TRBV28 | ASNPPGQGLTEAF
TRBJ2-7 | NA | TRBV15 | ATSRNWDGKSSYEQY
TRBJ2-4 | many | TRBV20-1 | SATDTTDRTSGKNIQY
TRBJ2-7 | NA | TRBV28 | ASRRAHPGQGTYEQY
TRBJ2-3 | NA | TRBV7-6 | ASSQIAGSSTDTQY
TRBJ2-7 | NA | TRBV28 | ASSWEGHEQY